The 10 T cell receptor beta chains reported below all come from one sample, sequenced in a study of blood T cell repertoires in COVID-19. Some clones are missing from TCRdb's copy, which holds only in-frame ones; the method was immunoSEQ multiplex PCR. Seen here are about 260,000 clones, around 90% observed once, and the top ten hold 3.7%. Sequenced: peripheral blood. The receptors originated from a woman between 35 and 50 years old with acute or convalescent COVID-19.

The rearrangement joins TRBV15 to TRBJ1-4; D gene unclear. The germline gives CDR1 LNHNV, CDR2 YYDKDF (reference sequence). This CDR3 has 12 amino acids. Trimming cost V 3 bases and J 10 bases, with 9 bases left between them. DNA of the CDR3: TGTGCCACCAGCAGTGCACCGAGAAAACTGTTTTTT. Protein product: CATSSAPRKLFF.

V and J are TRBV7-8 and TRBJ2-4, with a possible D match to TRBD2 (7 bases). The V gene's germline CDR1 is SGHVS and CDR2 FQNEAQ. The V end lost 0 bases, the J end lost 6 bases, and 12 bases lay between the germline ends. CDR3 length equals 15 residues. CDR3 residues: CASSLAWRGPNIQYF. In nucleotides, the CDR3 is TGTGCCAGCAGCTTAGCGTGGCGGGGGCCAAACATTCAGTACTTC.

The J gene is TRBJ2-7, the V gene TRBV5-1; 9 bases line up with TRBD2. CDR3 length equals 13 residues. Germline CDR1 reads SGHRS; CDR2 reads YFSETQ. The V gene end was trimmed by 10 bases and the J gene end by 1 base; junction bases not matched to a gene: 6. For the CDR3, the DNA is TGCGCCGGGACTAGCTACCCTTCCTACGAGCAGTACGTC. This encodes CAGTSYPSYEQYV.

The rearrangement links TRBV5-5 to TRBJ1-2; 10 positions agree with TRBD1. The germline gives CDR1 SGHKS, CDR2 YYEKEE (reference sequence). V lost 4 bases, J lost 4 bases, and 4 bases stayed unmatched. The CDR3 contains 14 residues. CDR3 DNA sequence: TGTGCCAGCAGCAATCGGACAGGGGGCTATGGCTACACCTTC. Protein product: CASSNRTGGYGYTF.

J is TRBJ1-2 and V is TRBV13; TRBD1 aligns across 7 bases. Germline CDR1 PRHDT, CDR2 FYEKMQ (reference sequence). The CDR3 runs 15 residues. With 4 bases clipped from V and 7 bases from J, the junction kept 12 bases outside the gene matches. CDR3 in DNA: TGTGCCAGCAGCTATAACAGGGGACTTCTCTCTGGCTACACCTTC. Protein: CASSYNRGLLSGYTF.

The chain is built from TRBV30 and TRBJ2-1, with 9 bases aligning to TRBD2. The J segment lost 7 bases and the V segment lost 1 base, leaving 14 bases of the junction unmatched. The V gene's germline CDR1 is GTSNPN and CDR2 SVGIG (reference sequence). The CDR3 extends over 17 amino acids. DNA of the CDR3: TGTGCCTGGAGTGCCAACACGGGGAGCGGGGGGTGGAATGAGCAGTTCTTC. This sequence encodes CAWSANTGSGGWNEQFF.

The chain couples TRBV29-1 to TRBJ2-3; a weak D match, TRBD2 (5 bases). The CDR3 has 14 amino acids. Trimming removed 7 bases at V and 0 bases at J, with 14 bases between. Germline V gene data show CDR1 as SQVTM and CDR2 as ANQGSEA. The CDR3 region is CSGGRRSSTDTQYF. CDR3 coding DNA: TGCAGCGGCGGCAGGAGGAGTAGCACAGATACGCAGTATTTT.

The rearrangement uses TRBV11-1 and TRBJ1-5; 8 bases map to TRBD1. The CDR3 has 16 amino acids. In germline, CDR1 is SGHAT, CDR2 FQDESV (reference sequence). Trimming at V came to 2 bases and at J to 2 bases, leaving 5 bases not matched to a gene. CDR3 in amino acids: CASSLQGATGNQPQHF. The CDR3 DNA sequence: TGTGCCAGCAGCTTACAGGGGGCGACGGGCAATCAGCCCCAGCATTTT.

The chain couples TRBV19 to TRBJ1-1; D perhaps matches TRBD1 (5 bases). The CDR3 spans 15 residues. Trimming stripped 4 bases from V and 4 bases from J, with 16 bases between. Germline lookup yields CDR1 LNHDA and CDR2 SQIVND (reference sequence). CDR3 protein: CASSSREGMGTEAFF. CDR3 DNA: TGTGCCAGTAGTAGTCGGGAGGGGATGGGCACTGAAGCTTTCTTT.

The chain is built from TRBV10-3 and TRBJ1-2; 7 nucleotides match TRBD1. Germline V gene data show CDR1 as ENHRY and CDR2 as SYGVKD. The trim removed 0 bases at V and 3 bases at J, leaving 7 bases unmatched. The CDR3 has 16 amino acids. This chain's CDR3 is CAISESMKGADYGYTF. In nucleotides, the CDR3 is TGTGCCATCAGTGAGTCGATGAAGGGGGCCGACTATGGCTACACCTTC.